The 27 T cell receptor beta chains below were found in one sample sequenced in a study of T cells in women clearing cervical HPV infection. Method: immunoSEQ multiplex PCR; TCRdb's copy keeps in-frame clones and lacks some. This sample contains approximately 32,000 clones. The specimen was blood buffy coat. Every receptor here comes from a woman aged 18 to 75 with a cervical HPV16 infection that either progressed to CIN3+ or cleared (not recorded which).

This CDR3 reads CASSLVARGNTEAFF. The CDR3 DNA, read in part, is TGTGCCAGCAGCCTCGTGGCCAGGGGCAACACTGAA. This sequence joins TRBV7-2 and TRBJ1-1, with D maybe TRBD1 (6 bases). Sequencing ends 3 residues short of the CDR3 end; the germline J gene provides the rest. The CDR3 has 15 amino acids. V was shortened by 5 bases and J by 2 bases, with 15 bases between the two germline ends. CDR1 and CDR2 (germline): SGHTA, FQGNSA.

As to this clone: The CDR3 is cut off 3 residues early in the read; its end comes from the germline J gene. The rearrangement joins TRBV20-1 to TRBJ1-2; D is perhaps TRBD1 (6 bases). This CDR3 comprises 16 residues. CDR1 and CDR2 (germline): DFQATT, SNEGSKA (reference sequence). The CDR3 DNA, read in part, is TGCAGTGCTAGAGACCTCCTAGCGGGGGCCTCCGGAGCC. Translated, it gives CSARDLLAGASGA. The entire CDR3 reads CSARDLLAGASGAYTF.

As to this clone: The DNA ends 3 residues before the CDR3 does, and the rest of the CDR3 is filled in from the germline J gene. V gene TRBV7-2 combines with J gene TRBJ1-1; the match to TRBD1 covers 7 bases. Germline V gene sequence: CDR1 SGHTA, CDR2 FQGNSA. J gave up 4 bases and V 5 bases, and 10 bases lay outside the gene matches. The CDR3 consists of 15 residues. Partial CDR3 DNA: TGTGCCAGCAGCCTTGGACAGGCACGTAGCACTGAA. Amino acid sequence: CASSLGQARSTE. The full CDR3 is CASSLGQARSTEAFF. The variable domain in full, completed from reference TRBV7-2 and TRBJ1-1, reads GAGVSQSPSNKVTEKGKDVELRCDPISGHTALYWYRQSLGQGLEFLIYFQGNSAPDKSGLPSDRFSAERTGGSVSTLTIQRTQQEDSAVYLCASSLGQARSTEAFFGQGTRLTVV.

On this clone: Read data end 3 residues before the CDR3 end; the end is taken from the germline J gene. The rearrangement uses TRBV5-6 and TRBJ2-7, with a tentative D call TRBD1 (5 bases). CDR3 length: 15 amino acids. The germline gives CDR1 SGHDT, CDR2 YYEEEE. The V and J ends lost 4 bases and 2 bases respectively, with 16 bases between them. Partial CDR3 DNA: TGTGCCAGCAGCCGTTCAGGGAAAGGGACCTACGAG. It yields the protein CASSRSGKGTYE. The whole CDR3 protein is CASSRSGKGTYEQYF.

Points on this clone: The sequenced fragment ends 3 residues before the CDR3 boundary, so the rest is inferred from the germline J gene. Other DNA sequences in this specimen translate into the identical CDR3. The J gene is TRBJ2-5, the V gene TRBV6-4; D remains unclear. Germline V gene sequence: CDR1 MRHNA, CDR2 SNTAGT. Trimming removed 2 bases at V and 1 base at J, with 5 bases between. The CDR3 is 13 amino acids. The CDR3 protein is CASSDNSQETQYF. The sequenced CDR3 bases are TGTGCCAGCAGTGACAACAGCCAAGAGACC.

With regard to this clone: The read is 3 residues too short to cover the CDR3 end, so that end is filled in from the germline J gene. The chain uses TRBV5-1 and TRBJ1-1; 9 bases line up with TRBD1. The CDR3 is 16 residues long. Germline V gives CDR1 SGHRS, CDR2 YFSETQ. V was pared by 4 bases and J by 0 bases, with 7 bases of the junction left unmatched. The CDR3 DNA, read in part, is TGCGCCAGCAGCCCGACCGGACAGGGGTTGAACACTGAA. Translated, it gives CASSPTGQGLNTE. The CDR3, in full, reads CASSPTGQGLNTEAFF.

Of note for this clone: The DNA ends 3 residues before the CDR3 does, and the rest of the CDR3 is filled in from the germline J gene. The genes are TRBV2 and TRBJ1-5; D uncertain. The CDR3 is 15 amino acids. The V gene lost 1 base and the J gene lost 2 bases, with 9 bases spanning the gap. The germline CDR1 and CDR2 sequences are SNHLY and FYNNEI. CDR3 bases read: TGTGCCAGCAGTGAAGAGTCCGCGGGCAATCAGCCC. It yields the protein CASSEESAGNQP. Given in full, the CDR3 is CASSEESAGNQPQHF.

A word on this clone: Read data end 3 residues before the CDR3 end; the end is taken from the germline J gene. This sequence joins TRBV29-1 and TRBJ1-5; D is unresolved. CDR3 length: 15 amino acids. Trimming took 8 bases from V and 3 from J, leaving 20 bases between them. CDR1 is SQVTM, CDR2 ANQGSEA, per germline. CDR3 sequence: CSLPAAAAYNQPQHF. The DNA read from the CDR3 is TGCAGCTTACCCGCTGCGGCAGCCTACAATCAGCCC.

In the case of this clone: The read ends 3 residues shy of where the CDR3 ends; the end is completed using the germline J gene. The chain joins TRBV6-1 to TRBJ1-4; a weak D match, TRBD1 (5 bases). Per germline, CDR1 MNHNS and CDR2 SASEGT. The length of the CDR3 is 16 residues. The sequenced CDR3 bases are TGTGCCAGCAGTGAATCGGGGGGGGTGGGGAATTCACCA. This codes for CASSESGGVGNSP. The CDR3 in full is CASSESGGVGNSPLFF.

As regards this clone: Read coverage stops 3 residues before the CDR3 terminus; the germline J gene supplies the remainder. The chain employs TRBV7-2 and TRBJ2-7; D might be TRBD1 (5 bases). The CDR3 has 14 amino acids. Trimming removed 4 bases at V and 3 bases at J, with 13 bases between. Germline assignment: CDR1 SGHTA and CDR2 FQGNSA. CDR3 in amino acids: CASSSQTVVYEQYF. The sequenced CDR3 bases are TGTGCCAGCAGCTCTCAGACAGTTGTCTACGAG.

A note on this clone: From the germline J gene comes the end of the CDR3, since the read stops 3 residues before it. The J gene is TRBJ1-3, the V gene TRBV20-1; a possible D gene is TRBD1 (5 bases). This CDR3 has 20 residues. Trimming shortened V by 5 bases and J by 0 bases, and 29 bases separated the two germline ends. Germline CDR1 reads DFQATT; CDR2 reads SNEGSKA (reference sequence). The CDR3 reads CSAESPASTKTGLSGNTIYF. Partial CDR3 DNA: TGCAGTGCTGAAAGCCCCGCCAGCACCAAGACGGGACTCTCTGGAAACACC.

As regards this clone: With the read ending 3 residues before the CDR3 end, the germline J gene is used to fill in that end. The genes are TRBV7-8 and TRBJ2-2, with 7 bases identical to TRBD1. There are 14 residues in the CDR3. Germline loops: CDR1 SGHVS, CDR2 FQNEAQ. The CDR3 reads CASSPRDSYEKLFF. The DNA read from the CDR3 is TGTGCCAGCAGCCCACGGGACAGTTACGAAAAG.

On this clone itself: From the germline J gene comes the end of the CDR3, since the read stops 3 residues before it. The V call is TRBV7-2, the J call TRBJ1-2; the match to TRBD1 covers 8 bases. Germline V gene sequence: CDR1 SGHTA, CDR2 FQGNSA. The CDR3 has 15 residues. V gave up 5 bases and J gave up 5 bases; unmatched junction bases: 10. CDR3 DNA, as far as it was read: TGTGCCAGCAGCCAAGAAGGACAGGGCGGATATGGC. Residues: CASSQEGQGGYG. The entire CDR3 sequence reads CASSQEGQGGYGYTF.

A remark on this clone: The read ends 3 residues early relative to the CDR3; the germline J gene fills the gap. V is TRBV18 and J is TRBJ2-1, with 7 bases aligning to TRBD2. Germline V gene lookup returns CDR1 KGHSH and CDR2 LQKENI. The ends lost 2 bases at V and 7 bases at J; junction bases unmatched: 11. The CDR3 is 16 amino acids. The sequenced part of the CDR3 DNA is TGTGCCAGCTCACCAAATCCAGCGGGGTCGGGAAATGAG. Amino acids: CASSPNPAGSGNE. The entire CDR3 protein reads CASSPNPAGSGNEQFF.

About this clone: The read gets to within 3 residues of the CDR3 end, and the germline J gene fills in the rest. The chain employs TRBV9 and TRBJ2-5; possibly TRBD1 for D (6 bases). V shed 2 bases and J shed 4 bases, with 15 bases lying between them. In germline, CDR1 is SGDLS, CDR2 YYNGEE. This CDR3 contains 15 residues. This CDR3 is CASSVNGARGETQYF. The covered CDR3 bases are TGTGCCAGCAGCGTGAACGGTGCCAGGGGAGAGACC.

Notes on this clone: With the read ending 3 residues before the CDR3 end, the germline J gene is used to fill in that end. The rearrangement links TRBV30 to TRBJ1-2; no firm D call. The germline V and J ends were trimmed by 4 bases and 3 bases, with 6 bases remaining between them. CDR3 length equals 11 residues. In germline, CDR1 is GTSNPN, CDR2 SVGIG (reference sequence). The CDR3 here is CAWNSDYGYTF. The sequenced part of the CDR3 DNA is TGTGCCTGGAATAGCGACTATGGC.

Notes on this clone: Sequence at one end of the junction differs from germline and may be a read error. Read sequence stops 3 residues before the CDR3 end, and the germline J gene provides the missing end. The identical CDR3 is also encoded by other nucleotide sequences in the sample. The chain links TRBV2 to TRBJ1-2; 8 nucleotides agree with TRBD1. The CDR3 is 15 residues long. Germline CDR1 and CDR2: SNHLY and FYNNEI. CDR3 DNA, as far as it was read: TGTGCCAGCAGTGAGGATCAGGGGGCGCACAATGGA. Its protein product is CASSEDQGAHNG. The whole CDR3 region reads CASSEDQGAHNGYTF.

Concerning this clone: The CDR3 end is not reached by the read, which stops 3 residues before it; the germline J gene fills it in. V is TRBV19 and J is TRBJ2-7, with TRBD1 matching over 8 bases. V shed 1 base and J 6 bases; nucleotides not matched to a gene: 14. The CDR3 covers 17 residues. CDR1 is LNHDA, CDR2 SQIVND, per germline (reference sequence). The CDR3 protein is CASSIVPIGQGFAEQYF. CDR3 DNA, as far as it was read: TGTGCCAGTAGTATAGTCCCGATAGGACAGGGCTTCGCCGAG.

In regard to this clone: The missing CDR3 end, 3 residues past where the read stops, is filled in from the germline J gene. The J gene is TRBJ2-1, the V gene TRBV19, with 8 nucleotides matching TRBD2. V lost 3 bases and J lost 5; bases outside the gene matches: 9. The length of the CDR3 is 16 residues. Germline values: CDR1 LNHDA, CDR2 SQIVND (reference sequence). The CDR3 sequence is CASSIGRGGLDNEQFF. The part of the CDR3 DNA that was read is TGTGCCAGTAGTATTGGCCGGGGGGGCCTCGACAATGAG. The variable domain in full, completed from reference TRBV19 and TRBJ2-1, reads DGGITQSPKYLFRKEGQNVTLSCEQNLNHDAMYWYRQDPGQGLRLIYYSQIVNDFQKGDIAEGYSVSREKKESFPLTVTSAQKNPTAFYLCASSIGRGGLDNEQFFGPGTRLTVL.

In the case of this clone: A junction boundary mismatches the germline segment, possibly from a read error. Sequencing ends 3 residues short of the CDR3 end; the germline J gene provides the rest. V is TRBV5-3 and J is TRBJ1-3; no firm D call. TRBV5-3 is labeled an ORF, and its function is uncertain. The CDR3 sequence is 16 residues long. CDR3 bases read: TGTGCCAGAAGTTTGGACTTCCTGAGATCTGGAAACACC. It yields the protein CARSLDFLRSGNT. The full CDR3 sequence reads CARSLDFLRSGNTIYF.

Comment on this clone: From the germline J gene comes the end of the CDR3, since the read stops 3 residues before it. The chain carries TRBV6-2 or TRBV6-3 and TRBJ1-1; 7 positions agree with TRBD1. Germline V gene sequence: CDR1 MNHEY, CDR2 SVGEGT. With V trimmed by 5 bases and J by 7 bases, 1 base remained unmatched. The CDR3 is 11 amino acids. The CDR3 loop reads CASSQGVEAFF. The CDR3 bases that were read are TGTGCCAGCAGTCAGGGGGTTGAA.

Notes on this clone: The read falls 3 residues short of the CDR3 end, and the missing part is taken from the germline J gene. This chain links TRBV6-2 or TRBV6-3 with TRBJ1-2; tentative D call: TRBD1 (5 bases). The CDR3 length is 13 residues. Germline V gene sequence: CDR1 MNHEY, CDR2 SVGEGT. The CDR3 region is CASSFTGETGYTF. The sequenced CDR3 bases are TGTGCCAGCAGTTTCACAGGAGAAACGGGC.

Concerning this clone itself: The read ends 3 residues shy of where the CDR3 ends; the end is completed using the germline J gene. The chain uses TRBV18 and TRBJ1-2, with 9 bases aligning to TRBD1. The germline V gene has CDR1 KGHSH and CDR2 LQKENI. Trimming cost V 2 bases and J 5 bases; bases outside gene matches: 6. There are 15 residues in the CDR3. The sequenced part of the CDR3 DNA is TGTGCCAGCTCACCAGGGGACAGGGTTGGATATGGC. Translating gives CASSPGDRVGYG. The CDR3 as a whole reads CASSPGDRVGYGYTF.

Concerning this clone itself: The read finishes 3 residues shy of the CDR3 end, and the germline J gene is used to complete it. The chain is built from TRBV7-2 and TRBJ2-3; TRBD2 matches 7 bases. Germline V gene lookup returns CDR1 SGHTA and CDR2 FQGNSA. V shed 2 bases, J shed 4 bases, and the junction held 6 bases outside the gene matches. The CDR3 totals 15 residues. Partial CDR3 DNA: TGTGCCAGCAGCTTATTAGGGGAGGGCCCAGATACG. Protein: CASSLLGEGPDT. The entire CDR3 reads CASSLLGEGPDTQYF.

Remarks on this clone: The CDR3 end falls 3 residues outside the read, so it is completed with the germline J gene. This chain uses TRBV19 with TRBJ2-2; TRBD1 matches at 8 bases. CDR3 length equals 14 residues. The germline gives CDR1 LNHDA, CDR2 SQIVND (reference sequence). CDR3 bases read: TGTGCCAGTAGTATTTCAGGGGGCTTTTCACCG. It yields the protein CASSISGGFSP. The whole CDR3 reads CASSISGGFSPLFF.

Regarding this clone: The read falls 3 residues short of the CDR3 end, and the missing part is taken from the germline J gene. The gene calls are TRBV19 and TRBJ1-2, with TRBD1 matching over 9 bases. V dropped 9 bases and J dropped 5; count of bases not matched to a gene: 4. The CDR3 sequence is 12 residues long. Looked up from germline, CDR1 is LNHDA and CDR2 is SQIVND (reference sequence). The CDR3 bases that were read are TGTGCCAGAACAGGGGGCAGGTATGGC. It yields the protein CARTGGRYG. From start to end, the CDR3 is CARTGGRYGYTF.

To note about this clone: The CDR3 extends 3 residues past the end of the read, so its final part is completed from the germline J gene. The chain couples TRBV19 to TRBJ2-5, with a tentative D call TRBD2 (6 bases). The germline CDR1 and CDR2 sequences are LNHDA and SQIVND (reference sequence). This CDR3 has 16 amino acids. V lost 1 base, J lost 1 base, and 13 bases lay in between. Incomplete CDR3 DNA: TGTGCCAGTAGTATAGTGGGGGGAAACCTCCAAGAGACC. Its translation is CASSIVGGNLQET. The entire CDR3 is CASSIVGGNLQETQYF.